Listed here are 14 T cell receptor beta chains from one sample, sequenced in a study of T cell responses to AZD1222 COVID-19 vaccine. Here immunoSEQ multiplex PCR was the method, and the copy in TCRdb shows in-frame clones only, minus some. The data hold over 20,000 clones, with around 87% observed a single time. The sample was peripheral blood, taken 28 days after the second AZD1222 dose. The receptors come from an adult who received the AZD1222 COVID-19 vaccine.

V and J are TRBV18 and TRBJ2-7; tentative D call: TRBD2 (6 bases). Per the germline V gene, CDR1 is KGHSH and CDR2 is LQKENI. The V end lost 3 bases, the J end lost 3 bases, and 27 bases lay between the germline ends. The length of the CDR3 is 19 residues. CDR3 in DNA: TGTGCCAGCTCACCGCGGGTAGGCGGGACCTTACCCTTTCACTACGAGCAGTACTTC. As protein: CASSPRVGGTLPFHYEQYF.

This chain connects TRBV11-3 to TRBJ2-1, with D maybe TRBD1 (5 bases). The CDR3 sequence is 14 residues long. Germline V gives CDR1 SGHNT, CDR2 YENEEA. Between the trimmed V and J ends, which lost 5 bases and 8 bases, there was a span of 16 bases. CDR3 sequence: CASSPLEARDEQFF. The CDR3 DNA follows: TGTGCCAGCAGCCCCCTTGAGGCCAGGGATGAGCAGTTCTTC.

The CDR3 coding sequence is TGTGCCAGTAAAGCAGCGGACAGCTCCTACGAGCAGTACTTC. Translation gives CASKAADSSYEQYF. This chain uses TRBV19 with TRBJ2-7; perhaps TRBD1 as D (6 bases). From germline, CDR1 is LNHDA and CDR2 SQIVND (reference sequence). This CDR3 is built from 14 residues. With 7 bases removed from V and 0 bases from J, the gap between germline ends came to 13 bases.

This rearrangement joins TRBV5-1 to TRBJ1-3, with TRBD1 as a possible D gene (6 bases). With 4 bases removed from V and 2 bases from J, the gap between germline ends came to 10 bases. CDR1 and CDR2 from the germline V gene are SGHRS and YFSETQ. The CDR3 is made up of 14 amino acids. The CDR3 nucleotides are TGCGCCAGCAGCCCTAGGGGGGCTGGAAACACCATATATTTT. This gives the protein CASSPRGAGNTIYF.

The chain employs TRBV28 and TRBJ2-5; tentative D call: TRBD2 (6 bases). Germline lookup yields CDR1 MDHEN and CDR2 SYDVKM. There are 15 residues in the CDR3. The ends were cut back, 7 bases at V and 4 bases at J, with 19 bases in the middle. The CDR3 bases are TGTGCCAGCACCCCGTGGGGGGACGGGGGAGAGACCCAGTACTTC. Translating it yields CASTPWGDGGETQYF. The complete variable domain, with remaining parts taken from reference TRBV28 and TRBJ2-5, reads DVKVTQSSRYLVKRTGEKVFLECVQDMDHENMFWYRQDPGLGLRLIYFSYDVKMKEKGDIPEGYSVSREKKERFSLILESASTNQTSMYLCASTPWGDGGETQYFGPGTRLLVL.

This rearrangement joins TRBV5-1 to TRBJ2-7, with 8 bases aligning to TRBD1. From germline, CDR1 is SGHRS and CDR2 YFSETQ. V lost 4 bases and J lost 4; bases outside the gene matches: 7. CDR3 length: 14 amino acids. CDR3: CASSGRQGNYEQYF. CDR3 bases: TGCGCCAGCAGCGGGAGACAGGGGAATTACGAGCAGTACTTC. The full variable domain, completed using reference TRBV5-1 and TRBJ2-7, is KAGVTQTPRYLIKTRGQQVTLSCSPISGHRSVSWYQQTPGQGLQFLFEYFSETQRNKGNFPGRFSGRQFSNSRSEMNVSTLELGDSALYLCASSGRQGNYEQYFGPGTRLTVT.

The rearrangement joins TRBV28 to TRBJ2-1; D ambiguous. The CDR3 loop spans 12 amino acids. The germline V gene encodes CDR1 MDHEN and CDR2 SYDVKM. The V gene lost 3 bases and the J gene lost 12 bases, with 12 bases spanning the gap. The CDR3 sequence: CASSFSQTVQFF. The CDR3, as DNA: TGTGCCAGCAGTTTTAGTCAGACCGTGCAGTTCTTC.

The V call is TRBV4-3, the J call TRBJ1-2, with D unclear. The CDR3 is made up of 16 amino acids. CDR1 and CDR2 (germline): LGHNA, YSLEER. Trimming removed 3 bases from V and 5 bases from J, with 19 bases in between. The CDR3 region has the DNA TGCGCCAGCAGCCAGGAAAGGGCACTCTCCCCTTATGGCTACACCTTC. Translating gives CASSQERALSPYGYTF.

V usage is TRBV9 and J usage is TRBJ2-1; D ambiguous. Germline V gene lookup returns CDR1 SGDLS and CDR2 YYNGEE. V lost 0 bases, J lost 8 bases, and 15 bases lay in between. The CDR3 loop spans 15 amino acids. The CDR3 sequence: CASSVAPGQSDEQFF. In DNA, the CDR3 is TGTGCCAGCAGCGTAGCCCCAGGCCAGTCCGATGAGCAGTTCTTC.

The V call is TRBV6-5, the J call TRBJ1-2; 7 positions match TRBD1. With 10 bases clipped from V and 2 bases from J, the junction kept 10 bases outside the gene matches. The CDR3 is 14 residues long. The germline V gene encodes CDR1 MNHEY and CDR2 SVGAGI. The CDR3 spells CAIQGQRRNYGYTF. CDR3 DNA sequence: TGTGCCATACAGGGACAGCGAAGAAACTATGGCTACACCTTC.

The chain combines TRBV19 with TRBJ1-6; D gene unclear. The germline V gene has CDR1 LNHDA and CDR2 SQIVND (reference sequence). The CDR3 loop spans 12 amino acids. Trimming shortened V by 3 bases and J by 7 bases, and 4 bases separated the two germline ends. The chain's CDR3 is CASSIGNSPLHF. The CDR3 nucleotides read TGTGCCAGTAGTATCGGAAATTCACCCCTCCACTTT.

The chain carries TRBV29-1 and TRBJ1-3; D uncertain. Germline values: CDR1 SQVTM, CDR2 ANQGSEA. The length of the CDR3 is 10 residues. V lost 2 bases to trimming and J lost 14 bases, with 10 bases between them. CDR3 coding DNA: TGCAGCGTTGAATCGGGTCTTCTATATTTT. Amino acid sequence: CSVESGLLYF.

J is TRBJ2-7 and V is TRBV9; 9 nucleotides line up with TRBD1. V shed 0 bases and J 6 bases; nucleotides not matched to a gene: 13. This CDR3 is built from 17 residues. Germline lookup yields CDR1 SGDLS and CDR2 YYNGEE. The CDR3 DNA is TGTGCCAGCAGCGTAGAGGGTGAGACAGGGGGTGATTTCGAGCAGTACTTC. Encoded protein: CASSVEGETGGDFEQYF.

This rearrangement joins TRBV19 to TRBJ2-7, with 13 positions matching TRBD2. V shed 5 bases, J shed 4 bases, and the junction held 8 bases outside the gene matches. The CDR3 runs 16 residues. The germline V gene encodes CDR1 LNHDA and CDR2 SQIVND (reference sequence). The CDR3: CASSPTGTSGIYEQYF. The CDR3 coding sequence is TGTGCCAGTAGTCCGACCGGGACTAGCGGGATTTACGAGCAGTACTTC.